Each of the 8 T cell receptor beta chains below was sequenced from the same sample in a study of Graves' ophthalmopathy and Graves' hyperthyroidism. The sequenced template was RNA, covering the TCR beta CDR3 region. The workflow started with a first-round RT-PCR run with HTBI primers and then moved on to a second-round multiplex PCR. TCRdb redid the calling of the multiplex PCR reads with MiXCR, one entry per CDR3 protein. The sample includes 400,000 or so distinct CDR3 sequences, 15% to 19% seen only once; the top ten take approximately 7%. Sequenced input: peripheral blood. Every receptor here comes from a young woman with stable Graves' hyperthyroidism.

This clonotype was seen more than once but under ten times. The genes are TRBV11-3 and TRBJ1-1, with D maybe TRBD1 (5 bases). The V and J ends lost 0 bases and 1 base respectively, with 9 bases between them. This CDR3 is built from 15 residues. Per germline, CDR1 SGHNT and CDR2 YENEEA. CDR3: CASSLETGQNTEAFF. The CDR3, as DNA: TGTGCCAGCAGCTTAGAAACAGGCCAGAACACTGAAGCTTTCTTT.

This clonotype has a count of ten or more. The chain links TRBV25-1 to TRBJ1-5, with D possibly TRBD1 on 5 matching bases. V dropped 10 bases and J dropped 0 bases, with 16 bases sitting between them. Germline V lookup: CDR1 MGHDK, CDR2 SYGVNS. The CDR3 runs 15 residues. The CDR3 DNA reads TGTGCCATCCGATGTGGGGCCTATAGCAATCAGCCCCAGCATTTT. Translating it yields CAIRCGAYSNQPQHF.

This clonotype was seen many times. CDR3 sequence (DNA): TGTGCCAGCAGCACGGGGGGCGAGACCCAGTACTTC. Translation: CASSTGGETQYF. The J gene is TRBJ2-5, the V gene TRBV12-3 or TRBV12-4; D is possibly TRBD2 (7 bases). The CDR3 is 12 residues long. Trimming shortened V by 6 bases and J by 5 bases, and 10 bases separated the two germline ends.

This clonotype came up many times. One end of the junction does not line up with germline, which may come from a read error. This sequence joins TRBV7-8 and TRBJ2-4, with D perhaps given as TRBD1 or TRBD2 (5 bases each). Germline assignment: CDR1 SGHVS and CDR2 FQNEAQ. The CDR3 is 15 amino acids. CDR3 protein: CASSLMGVGKNIKYF. For the CDR3, the DNA is TGTGCCAGCAGCTTAATGGGGGTCGGGAAAAACATTAAGTACTTC.

Concerning this clonotype: Without the conserved terminal phenylalanine or tryptophan, this CDR3 likely stems from a read error. CDR3 sequence: CASSPQVEGEAFL. In DNA, the CDR3 is TGTGCCAGCTCACCGCAAGTTGAGGGTGAAGCTTTCCTT. The J gene is TRBJ1-1, the V gene TRBV18, with unresolved D. This CDR3 comprises 13 residues. Per germline, CDR1 KGHSH and CDR2 LQKENI. Trimming cost V 3 bases and J 7 bases, with 12 bases left between them.

Many counts were recorded for this clonotype. The chain recombines TRBV19 with TRBJ2-7; 9 bases are shared with TRBD2. V shed 7 bases, J shed 3 bases, and the junction held 13 bases outside the gene matches. CDR1 is LNHDA and CDR2 is SQIVND in the germline V gene (reference sequence). The CDR3 totals 16 residues. Here the CDR3 DNA reads TGTGCCAGTACTGACTCGAAGCGGGGGGCCATCTACGAGCAGTACTTC. Protein: CASTDSKRGAIYEQYF.

There are many counts of this clonotype. The V call is TRBV6-1, the J call TRBJ1-1, with a weak D call TRBD1 (6 bases). Trimming removed 6 bases from V and 4 bases from J, with 21 bases in between. CDR1 is MNHNS, CDR2 SASEGT, per germline. The CDR3 has 16 amino acids. CDR3: CASSPPGGVSITEAFF. The CDR3 DNA follows: TGTGCCAGCAGCCCCCCGGGGGGCGTAAGTATCACTGAAGCTTTCTTT.

This clonotype was observed many times. This chain links TRBV27 with TRBJ1-1, with a tentative D call TRBD1 (5 bases). The CDR3 sequence is 13 residues long. CDR1 and CDR2 (germline): MNHEY, SMNVEV (reference sequence). The V end was cut by 6 bases, the J end by 5 bases, with 13 bases between. CDR3 sequence: CASSQGLETEAFF. The CDR3 region has the DNA TGTGCCAGCAGCCAGGGATTGGAGACTGAAGCTTTCTTT.